This paragraph reports one T cell receptor beta chain. Its matching antigen is unknown. This sample was included in a study of T cell repertoires in cytomegalovirus infection. Study-wide background: Public TCR beta signatures were indicative of both CMV infection and a matching HLA type.

Study observations and caveats: The response measured ex vivo was dominated by TCR beta clonotypes (HLA-C-restricted and CMV-specific).

TCRdb called the reads again in MiXCR, with one record for every CDR3 protein. The sample contains 160,000 or so distinct CDR3 sequences, about 20% of which appear only once. This sample comprised CD8+ T cells from cultured PBMCs, obtained from culture after CMV antigen stimulation. The clonotype originates from a human donor in good health (CMV status not recorded). Some clones in this sample may be carry-over from other donors' samples.

As DNA, the CDR3 is TGCGCCAGCAGCCAAGCCACGGGTTCCTATGGCTACACCTTC. It specifies CASSQATGSYGYTF. The chain recombines TRBV4-1 with TRBJ1-2, with D hard to call. CDR1 and CDR2 from the germline V gene are MGHRA and YSYEKL. The CDR3 is 14 residues long. V gave up 1 base and J gave up 4 bases, with 10 bases separating them.